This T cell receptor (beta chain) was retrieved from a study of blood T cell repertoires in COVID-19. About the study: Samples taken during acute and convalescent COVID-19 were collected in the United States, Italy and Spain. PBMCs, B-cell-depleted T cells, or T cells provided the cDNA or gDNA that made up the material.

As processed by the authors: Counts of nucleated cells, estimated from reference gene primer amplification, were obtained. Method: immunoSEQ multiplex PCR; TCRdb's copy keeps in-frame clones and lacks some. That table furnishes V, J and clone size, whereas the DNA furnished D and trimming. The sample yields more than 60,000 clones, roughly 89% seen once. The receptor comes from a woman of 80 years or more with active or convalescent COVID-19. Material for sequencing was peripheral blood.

CDR3: CASSPGQRRQPQHF. The CDR3 nucleotides are TGTGCCAGCAGCCCGGGCCAACGGAGGCAGCCCCAGCATTTT. The V call is TRBV7-2, the J call TRBJ1-5; no definite D call. The germline V and J ends were trimmed by 5 bases and 7 bases, with 15 bases remaining between them. Per germline, CDR1 SGHTA and CDR2 FQGNSA. There are 14 residues in the CDR3.